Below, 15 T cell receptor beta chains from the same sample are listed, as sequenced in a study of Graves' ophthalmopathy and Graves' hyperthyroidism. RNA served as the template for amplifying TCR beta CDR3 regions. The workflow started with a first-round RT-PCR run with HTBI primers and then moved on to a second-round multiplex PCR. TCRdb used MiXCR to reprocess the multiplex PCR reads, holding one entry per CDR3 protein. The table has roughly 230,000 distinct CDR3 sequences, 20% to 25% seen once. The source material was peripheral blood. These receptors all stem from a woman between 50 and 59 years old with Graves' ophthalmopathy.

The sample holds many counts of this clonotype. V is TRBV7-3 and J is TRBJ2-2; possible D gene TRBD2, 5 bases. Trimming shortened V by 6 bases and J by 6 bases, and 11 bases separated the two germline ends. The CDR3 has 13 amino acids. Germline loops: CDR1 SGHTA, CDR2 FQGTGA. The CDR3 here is CASRQGGSGELFF. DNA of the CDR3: TGTGCCAGCAGACAAGGAGGATCCGGGGAGCTGTTTTTT.

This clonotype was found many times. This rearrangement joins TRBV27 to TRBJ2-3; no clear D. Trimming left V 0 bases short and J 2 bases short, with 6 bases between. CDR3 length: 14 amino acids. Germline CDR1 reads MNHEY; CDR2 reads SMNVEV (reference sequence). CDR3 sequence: CASSLSTTTDTQYF. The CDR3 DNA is TGTGCCAGCAGTTTATCCACTACCACAGATACGCAGTATTTT.

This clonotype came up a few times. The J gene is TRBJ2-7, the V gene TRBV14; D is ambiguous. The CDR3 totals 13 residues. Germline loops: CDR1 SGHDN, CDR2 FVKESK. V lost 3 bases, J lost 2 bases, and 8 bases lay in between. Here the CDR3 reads CASSQLGPYEQYF. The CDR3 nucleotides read TGTGCCAGCAGCCAGTTAGGTCCCTACGAGCAGTACTTC.

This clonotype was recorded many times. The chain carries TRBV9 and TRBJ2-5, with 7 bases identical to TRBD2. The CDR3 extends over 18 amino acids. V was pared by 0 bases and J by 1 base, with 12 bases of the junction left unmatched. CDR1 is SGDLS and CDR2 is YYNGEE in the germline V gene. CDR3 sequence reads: CASSVVPLGAGVQETQYF. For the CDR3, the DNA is TGTGCCAGCAGCGTAGTCCCCCTCGGGGCGGGAGTCCAAGAGACCCAGTACTTC. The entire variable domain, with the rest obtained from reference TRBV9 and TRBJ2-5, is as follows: DSGVTQTPKHLITATGQRVTLRCSPRSGDLSVYWYQQSLDQGLQFLIQYYNGEERAKGNILERFSAQQFPDLHSELNLSSLELGDSALYFCASSVVPLGAGVQETQYFGPGTRLLVL.

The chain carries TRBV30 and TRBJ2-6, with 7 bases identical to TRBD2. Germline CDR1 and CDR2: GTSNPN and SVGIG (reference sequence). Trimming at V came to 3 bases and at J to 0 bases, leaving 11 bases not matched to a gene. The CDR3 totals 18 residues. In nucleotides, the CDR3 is TGTGCCTGGAGCCCCTCGGTACGGGACTACTCTGGGGCCAACGTCCTGACTTTC. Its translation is CAWSPSVRDYSGANVLTF.

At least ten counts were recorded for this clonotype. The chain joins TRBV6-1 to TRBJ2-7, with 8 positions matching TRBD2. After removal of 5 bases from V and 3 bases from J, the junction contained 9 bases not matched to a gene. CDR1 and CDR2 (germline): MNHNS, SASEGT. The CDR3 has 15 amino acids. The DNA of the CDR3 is TGTGCCAGCAGTCCCTGGCGGGAGGCTATCTACGAGCAGTACTTC. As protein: CASSPWREAIYEQYF.

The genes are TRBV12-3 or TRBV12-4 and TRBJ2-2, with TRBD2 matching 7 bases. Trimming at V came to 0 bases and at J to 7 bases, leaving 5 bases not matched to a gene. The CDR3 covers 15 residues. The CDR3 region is CASSLAHERGGELFF. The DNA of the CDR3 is TGTGCCAGCAGTTTAGCACACGAGCGGGGCGGGGAGCTGTTTTTT.

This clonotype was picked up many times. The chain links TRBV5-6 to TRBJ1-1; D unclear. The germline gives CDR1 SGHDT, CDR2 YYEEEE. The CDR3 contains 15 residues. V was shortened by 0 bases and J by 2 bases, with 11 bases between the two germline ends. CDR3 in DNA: TGTGCCAGCAGCTTGGTAACTGCAGCTAACACTGAAGCTTTCTTT. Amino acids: CASSLVTAANTEAFF.

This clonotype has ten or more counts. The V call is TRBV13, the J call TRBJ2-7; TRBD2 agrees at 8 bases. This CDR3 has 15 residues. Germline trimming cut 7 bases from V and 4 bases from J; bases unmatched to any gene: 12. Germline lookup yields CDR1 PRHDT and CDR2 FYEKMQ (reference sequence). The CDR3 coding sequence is TGTGCCAGCACCAAAAAAGCGGGAGCTGGATACGAGCAGTACTTC. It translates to CASTKKAGAGYEQYF.

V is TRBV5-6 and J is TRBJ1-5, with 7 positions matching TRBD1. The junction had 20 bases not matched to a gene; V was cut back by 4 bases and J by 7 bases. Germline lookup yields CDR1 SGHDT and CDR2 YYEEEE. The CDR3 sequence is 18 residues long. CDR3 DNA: TGTGCCAGCAGCGCCTCTACCACAGGGGCCCGGGGCGAACAGCCCCAGCATTTT. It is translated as CASSASTTGARGEQPQHF.

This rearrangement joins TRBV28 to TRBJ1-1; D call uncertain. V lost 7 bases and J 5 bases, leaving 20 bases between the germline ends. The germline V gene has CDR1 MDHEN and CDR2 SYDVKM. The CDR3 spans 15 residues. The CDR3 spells CASTPVAPRKTEAFF. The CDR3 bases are TGTGCCAGCACCCCCGTGGCGCCCAGGAAGACTGAAGCTTTCTTT.

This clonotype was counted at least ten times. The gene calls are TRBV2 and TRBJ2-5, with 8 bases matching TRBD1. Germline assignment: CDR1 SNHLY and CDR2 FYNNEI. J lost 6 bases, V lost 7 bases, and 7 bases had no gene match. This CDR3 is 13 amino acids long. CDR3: CASNPDRAQTQYF. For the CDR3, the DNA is TGTGCCAGCAACCCGGACAGGGCACAGACCCAGTACTTC.

The CDR3 loop reads CAWTALDSLNTEAFF. CDR3 coding DNA: TGTGCCTGGACCGCCTTGGACAGCTTGAACACTGAAGCTTTCTTT. This chain joins TRBV30 and TRBJ1-1; the D gene is possibly TRBD1 (6 bases). CDR3 length equals 15 residues. Germline-derived CDR1 and CDR2 are GTSNPN and SVGIG (reference sequence). V lost 4 bases, J lost 0 bases, and 15 bases lay in between.

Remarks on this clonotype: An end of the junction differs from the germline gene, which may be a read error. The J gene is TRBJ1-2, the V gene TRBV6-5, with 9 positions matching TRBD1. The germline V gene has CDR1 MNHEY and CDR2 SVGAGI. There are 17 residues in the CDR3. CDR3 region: CASSYSTGGGGNYGYIF. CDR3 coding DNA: TGTGCCAGCAGTTACTCGACAGGGGGAGGGGGCAACTATGGCTACATCTTC.

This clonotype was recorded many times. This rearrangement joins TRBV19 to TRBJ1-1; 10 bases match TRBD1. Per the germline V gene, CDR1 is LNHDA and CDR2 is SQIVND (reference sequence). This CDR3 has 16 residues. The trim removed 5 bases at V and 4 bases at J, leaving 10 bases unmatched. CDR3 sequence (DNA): TGTGCCAGTAGTGCTAGACGACAGGGGGCCCGCACTGAAGCTTTCTTT. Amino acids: CASSARRQGARTEAFF.